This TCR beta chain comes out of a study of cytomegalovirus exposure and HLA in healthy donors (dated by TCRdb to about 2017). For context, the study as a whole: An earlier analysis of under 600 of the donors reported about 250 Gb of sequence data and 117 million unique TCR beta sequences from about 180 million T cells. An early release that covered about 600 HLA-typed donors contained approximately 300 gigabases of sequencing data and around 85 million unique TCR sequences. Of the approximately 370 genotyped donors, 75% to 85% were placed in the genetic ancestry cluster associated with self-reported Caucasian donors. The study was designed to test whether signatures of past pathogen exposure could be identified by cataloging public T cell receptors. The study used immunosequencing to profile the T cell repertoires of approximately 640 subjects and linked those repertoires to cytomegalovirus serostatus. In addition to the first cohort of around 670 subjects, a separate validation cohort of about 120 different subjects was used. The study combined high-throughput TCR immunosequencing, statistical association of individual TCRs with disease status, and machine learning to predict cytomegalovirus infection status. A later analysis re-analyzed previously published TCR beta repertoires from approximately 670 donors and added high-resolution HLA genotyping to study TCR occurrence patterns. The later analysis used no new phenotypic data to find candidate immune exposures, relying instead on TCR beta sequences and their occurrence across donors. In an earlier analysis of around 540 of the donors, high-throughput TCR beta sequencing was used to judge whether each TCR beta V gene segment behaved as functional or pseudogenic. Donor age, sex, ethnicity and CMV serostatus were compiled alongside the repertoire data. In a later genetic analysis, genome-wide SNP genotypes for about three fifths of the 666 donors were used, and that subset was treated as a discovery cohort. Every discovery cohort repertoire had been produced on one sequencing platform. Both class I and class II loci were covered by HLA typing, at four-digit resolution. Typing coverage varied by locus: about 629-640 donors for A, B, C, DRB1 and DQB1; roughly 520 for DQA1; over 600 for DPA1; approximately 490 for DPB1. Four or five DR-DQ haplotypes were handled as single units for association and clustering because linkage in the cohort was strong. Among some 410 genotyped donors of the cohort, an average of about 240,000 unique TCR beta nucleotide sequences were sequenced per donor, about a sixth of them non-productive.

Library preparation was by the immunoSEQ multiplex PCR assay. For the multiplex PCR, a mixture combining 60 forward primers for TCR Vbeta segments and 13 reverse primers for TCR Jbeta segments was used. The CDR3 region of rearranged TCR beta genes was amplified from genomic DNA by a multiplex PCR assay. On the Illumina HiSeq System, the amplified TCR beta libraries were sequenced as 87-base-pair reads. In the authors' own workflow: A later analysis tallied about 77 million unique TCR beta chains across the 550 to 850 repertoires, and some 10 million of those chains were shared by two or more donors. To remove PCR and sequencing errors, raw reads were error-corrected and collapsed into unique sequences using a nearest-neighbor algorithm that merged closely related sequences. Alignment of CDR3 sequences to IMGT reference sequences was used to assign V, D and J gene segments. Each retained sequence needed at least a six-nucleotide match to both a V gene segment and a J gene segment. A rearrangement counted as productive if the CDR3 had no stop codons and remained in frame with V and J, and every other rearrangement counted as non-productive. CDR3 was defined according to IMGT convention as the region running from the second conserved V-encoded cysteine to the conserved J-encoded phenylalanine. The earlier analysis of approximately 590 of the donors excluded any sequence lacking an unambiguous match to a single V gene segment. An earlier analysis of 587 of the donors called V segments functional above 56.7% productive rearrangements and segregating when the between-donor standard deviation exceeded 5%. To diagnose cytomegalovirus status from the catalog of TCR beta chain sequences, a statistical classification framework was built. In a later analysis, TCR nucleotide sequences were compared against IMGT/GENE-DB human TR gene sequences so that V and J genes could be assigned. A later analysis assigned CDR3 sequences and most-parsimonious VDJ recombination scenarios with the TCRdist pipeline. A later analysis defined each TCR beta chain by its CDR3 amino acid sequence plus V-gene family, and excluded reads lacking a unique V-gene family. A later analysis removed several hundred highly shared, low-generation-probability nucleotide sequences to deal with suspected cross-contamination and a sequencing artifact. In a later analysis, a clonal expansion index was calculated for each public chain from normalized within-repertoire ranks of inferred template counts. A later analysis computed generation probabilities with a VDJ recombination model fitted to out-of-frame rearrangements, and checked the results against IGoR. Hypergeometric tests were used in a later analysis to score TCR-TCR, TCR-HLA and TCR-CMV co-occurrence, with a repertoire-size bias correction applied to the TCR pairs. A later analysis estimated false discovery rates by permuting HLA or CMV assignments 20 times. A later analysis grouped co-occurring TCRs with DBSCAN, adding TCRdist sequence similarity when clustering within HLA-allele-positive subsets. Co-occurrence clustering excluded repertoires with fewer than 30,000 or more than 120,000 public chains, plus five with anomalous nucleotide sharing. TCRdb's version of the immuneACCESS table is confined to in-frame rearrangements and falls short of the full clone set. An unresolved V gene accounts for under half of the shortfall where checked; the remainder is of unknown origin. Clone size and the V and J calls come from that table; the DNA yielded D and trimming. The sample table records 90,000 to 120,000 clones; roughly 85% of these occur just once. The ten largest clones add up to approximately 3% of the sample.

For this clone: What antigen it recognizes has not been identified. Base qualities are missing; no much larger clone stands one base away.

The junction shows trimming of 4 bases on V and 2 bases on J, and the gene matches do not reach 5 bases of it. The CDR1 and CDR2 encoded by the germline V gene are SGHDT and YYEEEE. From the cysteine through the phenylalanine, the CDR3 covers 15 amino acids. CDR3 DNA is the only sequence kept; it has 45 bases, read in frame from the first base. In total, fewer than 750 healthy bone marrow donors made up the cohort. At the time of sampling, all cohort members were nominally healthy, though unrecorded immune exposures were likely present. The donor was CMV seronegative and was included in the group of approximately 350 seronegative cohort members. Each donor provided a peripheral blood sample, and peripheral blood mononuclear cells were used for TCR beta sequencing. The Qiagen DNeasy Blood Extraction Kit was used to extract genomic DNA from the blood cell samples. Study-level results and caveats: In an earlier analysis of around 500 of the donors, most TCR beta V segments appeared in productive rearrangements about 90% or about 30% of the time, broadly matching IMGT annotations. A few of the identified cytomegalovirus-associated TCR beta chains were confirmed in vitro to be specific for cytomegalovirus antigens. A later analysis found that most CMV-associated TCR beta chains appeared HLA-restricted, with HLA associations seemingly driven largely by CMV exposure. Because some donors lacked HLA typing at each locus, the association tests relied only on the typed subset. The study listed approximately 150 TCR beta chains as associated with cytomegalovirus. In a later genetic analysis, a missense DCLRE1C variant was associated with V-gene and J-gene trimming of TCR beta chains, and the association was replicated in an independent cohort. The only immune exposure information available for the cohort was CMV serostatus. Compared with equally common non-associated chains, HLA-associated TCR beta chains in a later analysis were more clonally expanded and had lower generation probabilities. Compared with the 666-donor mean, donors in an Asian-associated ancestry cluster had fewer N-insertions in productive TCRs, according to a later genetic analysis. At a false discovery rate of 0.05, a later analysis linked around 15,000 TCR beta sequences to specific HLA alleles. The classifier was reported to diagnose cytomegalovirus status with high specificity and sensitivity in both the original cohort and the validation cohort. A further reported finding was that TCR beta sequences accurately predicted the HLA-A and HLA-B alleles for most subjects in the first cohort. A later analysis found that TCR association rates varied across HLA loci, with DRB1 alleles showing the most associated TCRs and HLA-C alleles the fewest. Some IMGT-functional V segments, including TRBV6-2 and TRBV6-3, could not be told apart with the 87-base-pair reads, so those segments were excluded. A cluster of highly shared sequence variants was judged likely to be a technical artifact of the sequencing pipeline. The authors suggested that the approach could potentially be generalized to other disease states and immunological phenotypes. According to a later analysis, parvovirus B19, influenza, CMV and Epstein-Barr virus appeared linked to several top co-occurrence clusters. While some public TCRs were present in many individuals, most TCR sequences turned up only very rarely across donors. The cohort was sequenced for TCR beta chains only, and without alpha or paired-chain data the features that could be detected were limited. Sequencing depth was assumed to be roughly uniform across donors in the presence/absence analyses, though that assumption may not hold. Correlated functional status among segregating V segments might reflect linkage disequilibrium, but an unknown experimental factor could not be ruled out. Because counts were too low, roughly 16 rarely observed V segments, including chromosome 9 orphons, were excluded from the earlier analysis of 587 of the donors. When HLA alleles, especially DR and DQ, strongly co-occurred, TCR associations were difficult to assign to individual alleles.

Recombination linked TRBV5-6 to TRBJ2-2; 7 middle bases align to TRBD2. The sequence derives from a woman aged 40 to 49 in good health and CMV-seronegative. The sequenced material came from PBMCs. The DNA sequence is TGTGCCAGCAGCGAGGGACTACCCAACACCGGGGAGCTGTTTTTT. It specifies CASSEGLPNTGELFF.